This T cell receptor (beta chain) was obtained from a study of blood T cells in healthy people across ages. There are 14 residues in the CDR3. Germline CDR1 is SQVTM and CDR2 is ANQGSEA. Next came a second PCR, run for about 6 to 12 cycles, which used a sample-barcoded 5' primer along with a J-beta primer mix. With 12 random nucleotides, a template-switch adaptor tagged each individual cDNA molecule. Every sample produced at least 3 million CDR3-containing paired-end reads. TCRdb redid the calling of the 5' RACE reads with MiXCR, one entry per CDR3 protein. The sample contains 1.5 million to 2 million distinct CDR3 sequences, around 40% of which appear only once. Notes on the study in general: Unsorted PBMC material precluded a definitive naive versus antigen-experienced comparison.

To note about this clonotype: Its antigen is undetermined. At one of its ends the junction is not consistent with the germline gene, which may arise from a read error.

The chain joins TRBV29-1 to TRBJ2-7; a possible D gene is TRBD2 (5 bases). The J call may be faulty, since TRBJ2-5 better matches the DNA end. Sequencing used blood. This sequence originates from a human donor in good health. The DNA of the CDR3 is TGCAGCGCTGAAGGCGGTGAGGGCTTGGGGACCCAGTACTTC. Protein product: CSAEGGEGLGTQYF.